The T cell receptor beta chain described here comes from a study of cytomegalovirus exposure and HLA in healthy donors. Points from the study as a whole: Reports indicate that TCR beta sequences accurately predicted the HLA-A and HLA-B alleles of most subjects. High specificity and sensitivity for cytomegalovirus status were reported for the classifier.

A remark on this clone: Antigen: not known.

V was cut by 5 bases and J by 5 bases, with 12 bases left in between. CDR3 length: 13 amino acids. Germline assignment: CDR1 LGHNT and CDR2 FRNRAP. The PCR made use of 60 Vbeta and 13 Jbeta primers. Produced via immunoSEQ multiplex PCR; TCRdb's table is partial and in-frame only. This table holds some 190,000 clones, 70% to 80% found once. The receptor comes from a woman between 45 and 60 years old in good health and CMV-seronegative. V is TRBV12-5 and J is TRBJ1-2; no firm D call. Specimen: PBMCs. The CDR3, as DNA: TGTGCTAGTGGTGAGGTCAGAGGATATGGCTACACCTTC. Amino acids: CASGEVRGYGYTF.